A single sample is the source of the 5 T cell receptor beta chains below, sequenced in a study of blood T cells in healthy people across ages. A second about 7 to 12 cycle PCR used barcoded and J-beta primers. TCRdb reprocessed the 5' RACE reads via MiXCR and lists one record per CDR3 protein. The sample gives 450,000 to 600,000 distinct CDR3 sequences, roughly a quarter of which show up once; approximately 4% is in the top ten. The same sample was also studied in work on T cells of mothers and their children.

The specimen sequenced was blood. The receptors derive from a boy aged 2 to 10 in good health.

This chain joins TRBV12-3 or TRBV12-4 and TRBJ2-7; D gene ambiguous. The CDR3 length is 16 residues. V was trimmed by 6 bases and J by 0 bases, leaving 18 bases between them. CDR3: CASSPDGLIPSYEQYF. DNA for the CDR3: TGTGCCAGCAGCCCCGACGGCTTAATCCCCTCCTACGAGCAGTACTTC.

This clonotype was counted between two and nine times. The V and J genes are TRBV5-1 and TRBJ2-3, with 11 nucleotides matching TRBD2. J lost 0 bases, V lost 4 bases, and 4 bases had no gene match. Germline CDR1 is SGHRS and CDR2 is YFSETQ. The CDR3 runs 16 residues. The CDR3 DNA is TGCGCCAGCAGCCGGGGGACTAGCGGTAGCACAGATACGCAGTATTTT. Protein: CASSRGTSGSTDTQYF.

This clonotype was seen a single time. The chain's CDR3 is CSATETAQETQYF. The CDR3 DNA reads TGCAGCGCAACCGAAACAGCCCAAGAGACCCAGTACTTC. The chain combines TRBV20-1 with TRBJ2-5; unclear D gene. The germline CDR1 and CDR2 sequences are DFQATT and SNEGSKA (reference sequence). The CDR3 loop spans 13 amino acids.

The chain carries TRBV7-9 and TRBJ2-5; tentative D call: TRBD2 (6 bases). The closer fit of TRBJ2-7 to the DNA end suggests the J call may be wrong. This CDR3 has 15 residues. Germline V lookup: CDR1 SEHNR, CDR2 FQNEAQ (reference sequence). The CDR3, as DNA: TGTGCCAGCAGCTCCCGGGACTCAAGCTCCTACGAGCAGTACTTC. It specifies CASSSRDSSSYEQYF.

As regards this clonotype: At one end the junction does not follow the germline gene, possibly because of a read error. The rearrangement joins TRBV16 to TRBJ1-2; no firm D call. Germline V CDR1 and CDR2: KGHSY, FQNENV. The CDR3 is 16 residues long. CDR3 sequence reads: CASSQSLGEHNYGYTF. DNA of the CDR3: TGTGCCAGCAGCCAATCGCTCGGGGAACATAACTACGGCTACACCTTC.